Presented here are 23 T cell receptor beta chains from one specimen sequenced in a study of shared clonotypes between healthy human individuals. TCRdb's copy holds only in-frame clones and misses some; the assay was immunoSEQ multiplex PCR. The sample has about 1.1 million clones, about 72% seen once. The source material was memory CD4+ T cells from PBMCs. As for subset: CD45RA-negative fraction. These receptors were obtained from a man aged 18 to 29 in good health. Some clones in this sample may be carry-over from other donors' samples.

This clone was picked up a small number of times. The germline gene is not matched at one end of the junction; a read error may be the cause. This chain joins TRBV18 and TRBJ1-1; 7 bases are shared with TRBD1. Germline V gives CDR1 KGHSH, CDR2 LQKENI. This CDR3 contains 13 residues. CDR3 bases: TGTGCCAGCTCACCGGAGTCGACAGGGTTCCGTCCCTTT. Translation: CASSPESTGFRPF.

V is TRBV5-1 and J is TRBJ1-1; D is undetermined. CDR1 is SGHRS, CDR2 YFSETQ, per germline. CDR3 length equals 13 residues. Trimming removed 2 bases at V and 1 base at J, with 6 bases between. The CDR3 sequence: CASSFDWNTEAFF. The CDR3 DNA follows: TGCGCCAGCAGCTTTGATTGGAACACTGAAGCTTTCTTT.

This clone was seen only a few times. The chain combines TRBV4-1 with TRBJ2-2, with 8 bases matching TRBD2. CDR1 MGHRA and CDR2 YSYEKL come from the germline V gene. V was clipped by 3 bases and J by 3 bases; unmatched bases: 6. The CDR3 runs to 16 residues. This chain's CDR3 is CASSHQLADHTGELFF. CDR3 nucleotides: TGCGCCAGCAGCCACCAACTAGCGGATCACACCGGGGAGCTGTTTTTT.

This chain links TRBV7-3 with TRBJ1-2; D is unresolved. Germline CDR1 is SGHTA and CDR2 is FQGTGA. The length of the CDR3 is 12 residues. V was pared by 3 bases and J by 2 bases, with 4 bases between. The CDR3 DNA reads TGTGCCAGCAGCTTCATCAACTATGGCTACACCTTC. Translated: CASSFINYGYTF.

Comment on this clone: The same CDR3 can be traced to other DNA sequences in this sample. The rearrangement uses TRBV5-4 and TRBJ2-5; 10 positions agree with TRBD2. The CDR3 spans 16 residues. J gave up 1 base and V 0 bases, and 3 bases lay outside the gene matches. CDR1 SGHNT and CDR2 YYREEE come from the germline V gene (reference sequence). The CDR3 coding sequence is TGTGCCAGCAGCTTGGGGCTAGCGGGAGCCCAAGAGACCCAGTACTTC. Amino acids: CASSLGLAGAQETQYF.

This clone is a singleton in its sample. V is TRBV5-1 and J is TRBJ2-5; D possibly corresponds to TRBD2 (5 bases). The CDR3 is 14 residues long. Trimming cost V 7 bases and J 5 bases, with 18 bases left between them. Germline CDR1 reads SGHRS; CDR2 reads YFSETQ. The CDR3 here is CASGFEGPGETQYF. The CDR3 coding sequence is TGCGCCAGCGGATTCGAGGGCCCCGGGGAGACCCAGTACTTC.

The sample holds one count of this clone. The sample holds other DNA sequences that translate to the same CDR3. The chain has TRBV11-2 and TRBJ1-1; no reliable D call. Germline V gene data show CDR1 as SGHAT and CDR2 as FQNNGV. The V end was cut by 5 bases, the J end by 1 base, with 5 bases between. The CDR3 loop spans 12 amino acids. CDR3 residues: CASSLTNTEAFF. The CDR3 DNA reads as TGTGCCAGCAGCCTCACGAACACTGAAGCTTTCTTT.

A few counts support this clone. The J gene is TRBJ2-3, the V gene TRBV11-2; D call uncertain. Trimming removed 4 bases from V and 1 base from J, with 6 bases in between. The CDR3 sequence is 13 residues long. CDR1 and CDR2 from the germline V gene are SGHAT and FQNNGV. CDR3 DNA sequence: TGTGCCAGCAGCTACCGGGGCACAGATACGCAGTATTTT. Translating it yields CASSYRGTDTQYF.

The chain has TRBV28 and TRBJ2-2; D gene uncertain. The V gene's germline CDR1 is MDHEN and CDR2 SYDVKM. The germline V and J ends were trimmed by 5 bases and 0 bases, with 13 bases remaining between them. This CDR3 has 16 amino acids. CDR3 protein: CASSSDTLANTGELFF. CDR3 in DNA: TGTGCCAGCAGTAGTGACACTCTCGCGAACACCGGGGAGCTGTTTTTT. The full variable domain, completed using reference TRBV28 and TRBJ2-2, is DVKVTQSSRYLVKRTGEKVFLECVQDMDHENMFWYRQDPGLGLRLIYFSYDVKMKEKGDIPEGYSVSREKKERFSLILESASTNQTSMYLCASSSDTLANTGELFFGEGSRLTVL.

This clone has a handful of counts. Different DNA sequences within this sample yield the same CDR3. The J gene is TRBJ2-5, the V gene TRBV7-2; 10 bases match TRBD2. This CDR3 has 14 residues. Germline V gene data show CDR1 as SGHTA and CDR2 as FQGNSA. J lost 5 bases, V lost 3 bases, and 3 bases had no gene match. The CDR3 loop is CASSFGTSEETQYF. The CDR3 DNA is TGTGCCAGCAGCTTCGGGACTAGCGAGGAGACCCAGTACTTC.

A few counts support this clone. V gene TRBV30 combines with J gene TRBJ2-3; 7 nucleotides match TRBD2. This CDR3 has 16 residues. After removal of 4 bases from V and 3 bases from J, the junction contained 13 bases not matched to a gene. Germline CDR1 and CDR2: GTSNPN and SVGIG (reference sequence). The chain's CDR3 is CAWTSPAWRETDTQYF. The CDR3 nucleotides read TGTGCCTGGACCTCACCAGCCTGGCGGGAGACAGATACGCAGTATTTT. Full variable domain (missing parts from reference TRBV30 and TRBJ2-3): SQTIHQWPATLVQPVGSPLSLECTVEGTSNPNLYWYRQAAGRGLQLLFYSVGIGQISSEVPQNLSASRPQDRQFILSSKKLLLSDSGFYLCAWTSPAWRETDTQYFGPGTRLTVL.

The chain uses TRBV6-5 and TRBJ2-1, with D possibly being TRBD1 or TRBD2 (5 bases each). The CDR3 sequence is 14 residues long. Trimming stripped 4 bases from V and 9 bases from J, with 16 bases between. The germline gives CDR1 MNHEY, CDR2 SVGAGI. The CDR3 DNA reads TGTGCCAGCAGTTTCTCCCGGGGCTGGACTGAGCAGTTCTTC. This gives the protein CASSFSRGWTEQFF.

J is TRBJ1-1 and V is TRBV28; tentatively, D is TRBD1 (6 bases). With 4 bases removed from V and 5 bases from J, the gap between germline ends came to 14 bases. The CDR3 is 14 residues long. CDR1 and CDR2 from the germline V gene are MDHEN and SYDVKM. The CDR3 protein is CASSWGGARTEAFF. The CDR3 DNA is TGTGCCAGCAGTTGGGGGGGGGCGCGGACTGAAGCTTTCTTT.

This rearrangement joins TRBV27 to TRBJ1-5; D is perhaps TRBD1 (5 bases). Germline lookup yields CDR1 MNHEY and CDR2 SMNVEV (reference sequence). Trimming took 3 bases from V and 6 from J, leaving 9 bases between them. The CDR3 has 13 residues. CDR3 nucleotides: TGTGCCAGCAGTTTTACGAGGGGTCAGCCCCAGCATTTT. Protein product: CASSFTRGQPQHF.

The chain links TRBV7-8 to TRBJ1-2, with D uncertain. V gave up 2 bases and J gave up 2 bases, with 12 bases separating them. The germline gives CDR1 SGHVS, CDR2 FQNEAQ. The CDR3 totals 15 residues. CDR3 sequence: CASSLSGQTNYGYTF. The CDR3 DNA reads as TGTGCCAGCAGCTTATCCGGCCAGACCAACTATGGCTACACCTTC.

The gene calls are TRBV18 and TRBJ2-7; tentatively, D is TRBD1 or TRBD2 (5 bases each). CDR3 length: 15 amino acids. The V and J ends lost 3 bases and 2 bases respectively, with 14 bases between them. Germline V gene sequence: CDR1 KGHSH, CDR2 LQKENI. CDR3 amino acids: CASSPGTDVTYEQYF. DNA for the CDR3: TGTGCCAGCTCACCTGGGACCGACGTAACCTACGAGCAGTACTTC.

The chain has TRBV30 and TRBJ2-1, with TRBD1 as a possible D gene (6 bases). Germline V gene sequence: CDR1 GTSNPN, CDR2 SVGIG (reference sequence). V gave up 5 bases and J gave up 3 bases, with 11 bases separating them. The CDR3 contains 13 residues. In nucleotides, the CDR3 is TGTGCCTGGCAGGGGACCCTCTACAATGAGCAGTTCTTC. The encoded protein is CAWQGTLYNEQFF.

The CDR3 region is CASSLRLSGANVLTF. The CDR3 DNA reads TGCGCCAGCAGCCTAAGGTTGTCTGGGGCCAACGTCCTGACTTTC. V usage is TRBV4-3 and J usage is TRBJ2-6; D gene unclear. Germline CDR1 and CDR2: LGHNA and YSLEER. The CDR3 has 15 residues. V lost 4 bases and J lost 1, with 8 bases in between.

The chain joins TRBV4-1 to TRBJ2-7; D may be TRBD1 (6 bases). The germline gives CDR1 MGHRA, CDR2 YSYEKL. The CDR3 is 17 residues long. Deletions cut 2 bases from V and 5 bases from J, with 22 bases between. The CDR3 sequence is CASSQSGSQGYENEQYF. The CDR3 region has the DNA TGCGCCAGCAGCCAATCCGGCTCACAGGGTTATGAAAACGAGCAGTACTTC.

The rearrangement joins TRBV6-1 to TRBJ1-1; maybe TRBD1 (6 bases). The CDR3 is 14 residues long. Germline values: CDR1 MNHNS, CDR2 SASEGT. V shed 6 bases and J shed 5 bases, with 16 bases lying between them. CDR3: CASRADRRKTEAFF. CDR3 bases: TGTGCCAGCAGGGCAGACAGGCGAAAAACTGAAGCTTTCTTT.

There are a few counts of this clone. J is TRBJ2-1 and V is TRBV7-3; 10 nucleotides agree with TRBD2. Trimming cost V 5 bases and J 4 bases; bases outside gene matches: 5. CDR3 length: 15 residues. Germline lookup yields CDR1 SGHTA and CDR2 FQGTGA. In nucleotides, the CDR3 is TGTGCCAGCAGCGGGAGCGGGAGGGAATACAATGAGCAGTTCTTC. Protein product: CASSGSGREYNEQFF.

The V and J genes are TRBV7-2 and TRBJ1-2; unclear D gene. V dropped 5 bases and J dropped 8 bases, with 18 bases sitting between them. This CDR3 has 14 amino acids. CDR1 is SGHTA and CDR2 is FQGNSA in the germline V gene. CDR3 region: CASSLGVGVGGYTF. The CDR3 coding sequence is TGTGCCAGCAGCCTGGGAGTCGGGGTAGGAGGCTACACCTTC. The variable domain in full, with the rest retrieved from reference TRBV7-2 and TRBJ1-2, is GAGVSQSPSNKVTEKGKDVELRCDPISGHTALYWYRQSLGQGLEFLIYFQGNSAPDKSGLPSDRFSAERTGGSVSTLTIQRTQQEDSAVYLCASSLGVGVGGYTFGSGTRLTVV.

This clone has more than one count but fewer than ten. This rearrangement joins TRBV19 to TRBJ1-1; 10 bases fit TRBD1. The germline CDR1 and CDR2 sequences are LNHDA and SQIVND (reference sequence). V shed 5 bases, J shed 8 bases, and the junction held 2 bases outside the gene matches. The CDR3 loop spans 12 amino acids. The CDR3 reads CASSDRGREAFF. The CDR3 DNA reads TGTGCCAGTAGTGACAGGGGGCGAGAAGCTTTCTTT.